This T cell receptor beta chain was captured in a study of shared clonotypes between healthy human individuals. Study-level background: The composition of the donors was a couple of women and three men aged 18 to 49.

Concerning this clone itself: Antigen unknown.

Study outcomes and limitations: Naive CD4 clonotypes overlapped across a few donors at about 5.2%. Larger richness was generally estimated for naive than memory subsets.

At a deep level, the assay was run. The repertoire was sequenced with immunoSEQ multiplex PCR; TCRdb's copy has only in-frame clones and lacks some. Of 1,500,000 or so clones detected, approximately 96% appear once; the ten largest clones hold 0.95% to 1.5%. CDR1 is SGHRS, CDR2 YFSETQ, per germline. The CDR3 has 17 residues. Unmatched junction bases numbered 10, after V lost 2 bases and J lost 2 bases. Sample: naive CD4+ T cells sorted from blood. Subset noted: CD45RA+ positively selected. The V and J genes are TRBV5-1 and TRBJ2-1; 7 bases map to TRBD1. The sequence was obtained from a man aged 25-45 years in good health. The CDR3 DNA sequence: TGCGCCAGCAGCTTAGGGGACAGACCTAATACCTACAATGAGCAGTTCTTC. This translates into CASSLGDRPNTYNEQFF.